The clone carrying this T cell receptor (beta chain) was seen only once. This CDR3 has 15 residues. The V end was cut by 4 bases, the J end by 6 bases, with 17 bases between. The germline CDR1 and CDR2 sequences are LGHNA and YNFKEQ. These data belong to a study of cytomegalovirus exposure and HLA in healthy donors. Clones were read by immunoSEQ multiplex PCR, and TCRdb kept only the in-frame ones, dropping some. The sample consists of more than 140,000 clones, about 89% of them appearing once. The J gene is TRBJ2-3, the V gene TRBV4-2; D may be TRBD2 (6 bases). The TCR sequence derives from a woman aged 18-29 years in good health and CMV-seropositive. Sequenced sample: PBMCs. CDR3 region: CASSPRDSTPDTQYF. CDR3 in DNA: TGTGCCAGCAGCCCGCGGGACTCAACCCCTGATACGCAGTATTTT.